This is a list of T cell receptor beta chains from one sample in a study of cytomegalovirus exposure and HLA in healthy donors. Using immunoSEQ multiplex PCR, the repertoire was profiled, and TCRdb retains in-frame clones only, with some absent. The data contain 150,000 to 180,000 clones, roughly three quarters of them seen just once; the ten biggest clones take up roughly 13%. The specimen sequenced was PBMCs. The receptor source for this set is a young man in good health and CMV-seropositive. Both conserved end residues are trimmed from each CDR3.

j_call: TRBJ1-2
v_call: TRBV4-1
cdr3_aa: ASSQDRSPQAPASNYGYT

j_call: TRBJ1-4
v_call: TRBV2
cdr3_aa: ASSELRAVGEKLF

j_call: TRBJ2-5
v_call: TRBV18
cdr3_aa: ASSPVTQGKETQY

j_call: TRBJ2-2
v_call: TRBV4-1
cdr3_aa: ASSQGDLRNGELF

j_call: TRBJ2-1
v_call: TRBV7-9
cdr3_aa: ASSPGTYNEQF

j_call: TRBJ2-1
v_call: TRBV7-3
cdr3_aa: ASSPGISSGVDEQF

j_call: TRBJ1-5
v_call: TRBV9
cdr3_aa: ASSVQGDGQPQH

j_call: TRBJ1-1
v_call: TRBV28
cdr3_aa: ASSFRTPNTEAF

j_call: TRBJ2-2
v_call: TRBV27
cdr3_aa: ASSPRTGYTGELF

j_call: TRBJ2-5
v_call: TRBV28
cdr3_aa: ASSGGGLETQY

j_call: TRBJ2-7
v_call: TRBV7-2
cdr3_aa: ASSPSAGGGHIYEQY

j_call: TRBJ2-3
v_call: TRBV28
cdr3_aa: ASSPFHPQGDTQY

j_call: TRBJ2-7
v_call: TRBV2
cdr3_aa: ASSATSGFSYEQY

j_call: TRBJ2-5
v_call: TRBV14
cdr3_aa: ASSRGTSGSNPERWTQY

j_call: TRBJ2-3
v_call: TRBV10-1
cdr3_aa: ASSESVAGDSDTQY

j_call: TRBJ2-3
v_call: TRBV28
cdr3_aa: ASSPTGGRDTQY

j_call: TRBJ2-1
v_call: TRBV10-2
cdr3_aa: ASSGGSGRNSYNEQF

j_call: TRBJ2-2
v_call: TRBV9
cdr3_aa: ASSVTSGNTGELF

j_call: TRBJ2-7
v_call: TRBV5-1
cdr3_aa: ASSRDGGHEQY